Shown below are 3 T cell receptor beta chains from a single sample sequenced in a study of cytomegalovirus exposure and HLA in healthy donors. PCR primers comprised 60 Vbeta and 13 Jbeta primers. Produced via immunoSEQ multiplex PCR; TCRdb's table is partial and in-frame only. The table has more than 150,000 clones, 80% seen once. The sample taken for sequencing was PBMCs. The receptors were sampled from a woman under 40 in good health and CMV-seronegative.

The chain recombines TRBV2 with TRBJ1-1; a weak D match, TRBD1 (5 bases). Germline CDR1 reads SNHLY; CDR2 reads FYNNEI. V was pared by 3 bases and J by 0 bases, with 17 bases between. This CDR3 contains 17 residues. CDR3 bases: TGTGCCAGCAGTGATGGTTTGGGGGGAAACATGAACACTGAAGCTTTCTTT. It yields the protein CASSDGLGGNMNTEAFF. Using reference TRBV2 and TRBJ1-1 for the parts outside the CDR3, the full variable domain is EPEVTQTPSHQVTQMGQEVILRCVPISNHLYFYWYRQILGQKVEFLVSFYNNEISEKSEIFDDQFSVERPDGSNFTLKIRSTKLEDSAMYFCASSDGLGGNMNTEAFFGQGTRLTVV.

This clone was counted once. The rearrangement uses TRBV7-8 and TRBJ1-2; D is perhaps TRBD1 (5 bases). The CDR3 has 15 amino acids. Germline assignment: CDR1 SGHVS and CDR2 FQNEAQ. V was trimmed by 5 bases and J by 7 bases, leaving 20 bases between them. CDR3 DNA sequence: TGTGCCAGCAGCCGTTCGTCCAGGGCTATCGGTGGCTACACCTTC. As protein: CASSRSSRAIGGYTF.

This chain uses TRBV30 with TRBJ1-5; 7 bases are shared with TRBD1. Trimming at V came to 1 base and at J to 5 bases, leaving 5 bases not matched to a gene. The CDR3 totals 14 residues. Germline V CDR1 and CDR2: GTSNPN, SVGIG (reference sequence). In DNA form, the CDR3 reads TGTGCCTGGAGTGAAACAGGGGTCCATCAGCCCCAGCATTTT. Its protein product is CAWSETGVHQPQHF.